The 16 T cell receptor beta chains in this list originate from one sample, sequenced in a study of blood T cells in healthy people across ages. Then a second PCR, running about 6 to 12 cycles, was carried out with a sample-barcoded 5' primer and a J-beta primer mix. TCRdb recomputed calls from the 5' RACE reads with MiXCR, one row per CDR3 protein. Of around 1,800,000 distinct CDR3 sequences listed, roughly two fifths are singletons. Sequenced sample: blood. These receptors came from a human donor in good health.

A few counts support this clonotype. The rearrangement uses TRBV5-1 and TRBJ2-7; either TRBD1 or TRBD2 may supply D (5 bases each). Trimming left V 0 bases short and J 1 base short, with 20 bases between. CDR1 and CDR2 (germline): SGHRS, YFSETQ. CDR3 length: 18 amino acids. This chain's CDR3 is CASSLGSVGATFSYEQYF. The CDR3 DNA sequence: TGCGCCAGCAGCTTGGGATCTGTCGGGGCCACTTTTTCCTACGAGCAGTACTTC. The whole variable domain, filled in from reference TRBV5-1 and TRBJ2-7, reads KAGVTQTPRYLIKTRGQQVTLSCSPISGHRSVSWYQQTPGQGLQFLFEYFSETQRNKGNFPGRFSGRQFSNSRSEMNVSTLELGDSALYLCASSLGSVGATFSYEQYFGPGTRLTVT.

This clonotype has just a few counts. CDR3 in DNA: TGTGCCAGCAGCTCGCTGTTAGGACTAGTCGTCGGGACCCAGTACTTC. It encodes CASSSLLGLVVGTQYF. This rearrangement joins TRBV7-9 to TRBJ2-5; 7 bases line up with TRBD2. Germline loops: CDR1 SEHNR, CDR2 FQNEAQ (reference sequence). V was clipped by 4 bases and J by 7 bases; unmatched bases: 15. The CDR3 is made up of 16 amino acids.

This clonotype was detected only once. This chain uses TRBV10-3 with TRBJ2-6; 12 nucleotides line up with TRBD2. The CDR3 covers 19 residues. Germline V lookup: CDR1 ENHRY, CDR2 SYGVKD. V shed 8 bases and J 2 bases; nucleotides not matched to a gene: 13. CDR3 coding DNA: TGTGCCATCCGGGACTGGACTAGCGGGGACTCTACTGGGGCCAACGTCCTGACTTTC. It translates to CAIRDWTSGDSTGANVLTF.

The table lists this clonotype with a count of one. V usage is TRBV12-3 or TRBV12-4 and J usage is TRBJ2-5, with TRBD1 matching over 9 bases. CDR3 length: 17 amino acids. Trimming removed 2 bases from V and 1 base from J; junction bases left unmatched: 8. The CDR3 coding sequence is TGTGCCAGCAGTTTAAGTCCGGACAGGGGACTCCAAGAGACCCAGTACTTC. Its protein is CASSLSPDRGLQETQYF.

The chain combines TRBV6-2 or TRBV6-3 with TRBJ1-1; D might be TRBD1 (5 bases). Trimming left V 7 bases short and J 5 bases short, with 14 bases between. The CDR3 covers 13 residues. Per germline, CDR1 MNHEY and CDR2 SVGEGT. CDR3 in amino acids: CASTWGVGTEAFF. In DNA, the CDR3 is TGTGCCAGCACCTGGGGGGTTGGTACTGAAGCTTTCTTT.

This clonotype was seen only a few times. The genes are TRBV6-5 and TRBJ1-1; D is ambiguous. The CDR3 is 12 amino acids. V was clipped by 6 bases and J by 1 base, with 6 bases between them. The germline V gene has CDR1 MNHEY and CDR2 SVGAGI. The CDR3 DNA is TGTGCCAGCAGCAAGAGGAACACTGAAGCTTTCTTT. It is translated as CASSKRNTEAFF.

The V gene is TRBV29-1, the J gene TRBJ2-5; a weak D match, TRBD2 (5 bases). This CDR3 is 12 amino acids long. Germline values: CDR1 SQVTM, CDR2 ANQGSEA. V was cut by 6 bases and J by 5 bases, with 13 bases left in between. CDR3 in amino acids: CSVVRERETQYF. The CDR3 DNA reads as TGCAGCGTGGTACGCGAGCGGGAGACCCAGTACTTC.

This clonotype has more than one count but fewer than ten. The CDR3 sequence: CSVEYTEAFF. In DNA form, the CDR3 reads TGCAGCGTTGAGTACACTGAAGCTTTCTTT. The rearrangement joins TRBV29-1 to TRBJ1-1; no reliable D call. Germline V gene sequence: CDR1 SQVTM, CDR2 ANQGSEA. The CDR3 runs 10 residues. Trimming pared 3 bases from V and 3 bases from J, leaving 2 bases between.

The chain couples TRBV7-9 to TRBJ1-1, with 7 bases aligning to TRBD1. CDR1 and CDR2 (germline): SEHNR, FQNEAQ (reference sequence). The CDR3 spans 13 residues. Trimming removed 5 bases from V and 4 bases from J; junction bases left unmatched: 4. CDR3 in amino acids: CASSKTGFTEAFF. CDR3 nucleotide sequence: TGTGCCAGCAGCAAGACAGGGTTCACTGAAGCTTTCTTT.

For this clonotype: A junction boundary mismatches the germline segment, possibly from a read error. The V and J genes are TRBV7-9 and TRBJ1-1; D gene ambiguous. Germline values: CDR1 SEHNR, CDR2 FQNEAQ (reference sequence). The CDR3 loop spans 12 amino acids. CDR3 residues: CTSSSLGSEAFF. The CDR3, as DNA: TGTACCAGCAGCTCACTAGGGAGTGAAGCTTTCTTT.

This clonotype was recorded a few times. This rearrangement joins TRBV24-1 to TRBJ2-1, with 7 nucleotides matching TRBD2. Looked up from germline, CDR1 is KGHDR and CDR2 is SFDVKD. The J segment lost 8 bases and the V segment lost 5 bases, leaving 11 bases of the junction unmatched. CDR3 size: 15 residues. CDR3 in DNA: TGTGCCACCAGTGCCGCCAGCGGGGAAGTCGATGAGCAGTTCTTC. Its translation: CATSAASGEVDEQFF.

This chain connects TRBV20-1 to TRBJ2-5; TRBD2 matches at 8 bases. Unmatched junction bases numbered 4, after V lost 3 bases and J lost 1 base. Germline loops: CDR1 DFQATT, CDR2 SNEGSKA (reference sequence). This CDR3 contains 14 residues. CDR3 in DNA: TGCAGTGCTAGGCGGGGGGCCTCCCAAGAGACCCAGTACTTC. This sequence encodes CSARRGASQETQYF.

The chain is built from TRBV12-5 and TRBJ1-2; a possible D gene is TRBD1 (6 bases). Germline V lookup: CDR1 LGHNT, CDR2 FRNRAP. The CDR3 has 17 residues. V was clipped by 3 bases and J by 0 bases, with 17 bases between them. CDR3 amino acids: CASGFSVEGEANYGYTF. The CDR3 DNA reads TGTGCTAGTGGTTTTTCGGTTGAGGGGGAAGCTAACTATGGCTACACCTTC.

This clonotype was detected only a few times. The V gene is TRBV5-5, the J gene TRBJ1-1; weak D call: TRBD1 (5 bases). Germline CDR1 is SGHKS and CDR2 is YYEKEE (reference sequence). V was cut by 10 bases and J by 0 bases, with 13 bases left in between. This CDR3 has 13 amino acids. CDR3 sequence: CAGAEAVNTEAFF. The CDR3 nucleotides are TGTGCCGGGGCGGAAGCGGTGAACACTGAAGCTTTCTTT.

This clonotype was counted at least ten times. The chain has TRBV29-1 and TRBJ1-2; D might be TRBD1 (5 bases). The germline V gene has CDR1 SQVTM and CDR2 ANQGSEA. V was trimmed by 4 bases and J by 4 bases, leaving 10 bases between them. CDR3 length: 12 amino acids. The CDR3 nucleotides are TGCAGCGTTGCGGCAGGGCTCTATGGCTACACCTTC. Protein sequence: CSVAAGLYGYTF.

The chain combines TRBV12-3 or TRBV12-4 with TRBJ2-1, with 7 bases aligning to TRBD1. CDR3 length equals 14 residues. V dropped 6 bases and J dropped 5; count of bases not matched to a gene: 7. CDR3 bases: TGTGCCAGCAGATCCGACAGGGTTAACAATGAGCAGTTCTTC. Amino acids: CASRSDRVNNEQFF.